These T cell receptor beta chains were read from a single sample in a study of blood T cell repertoires in COVID-19. Generated by immunoSEQ multiplex PCR, the TCRdb table keeps only in-frame clones and is missing some. The data contain 40,000 to 55,000 clones, 70% to 80% of them seen just once; the ten biggest clones take up roughly 6%. The sequenced sample was PBMCs or T cells enriched from blood (not recorded which). All receptors come from a woman between 45 and 60 years old with acute COVID-19. Each CDR3 is given with its conserved first and last residue. A D gene is named only where the DNA matches it firmly. Clone sizes are given selectively: once, few, many, or a class where the clone is expanded.

TGTGCCAGCAGCCTAGCGGACAGGCGAAACACTGAAGCTTTCTTT	CASSLADRRNTEAFF	TRBD1	TRBV7-9	15	TRBJ1-1	-
TGTGCCAGCAGCCCTCGTCTCCTCAAGAATAGGAGCTACGAGCAGTACTTC	CASSPRLLKNRSYEQYF	-	TRBV7-9	17	TRBJ2-7	-
TGTGCCAGCAGCAAAAACAGGGAAATGACTGAAGCTTTCTTT	CASSKNREMTEAFF	-	TRBV14	14	TRBJ1-1	-
TGTGCCAGCAGTTTTTCAGGGTCCCGGACTGAAGCTTTCTTT	CASSFSGSRTEAFF	-	TRBV6-5	14	TRBJ1-1	-
TGTGCCAGCACCATTTGGCCGAACACTGAAGCTTTCTTT	CASTIWPNTEAFF	-	TRBV18	13	TRBJ1-1	-
TGTGCCAGCAGCAGGACGGGGGGTCAGGGAAAACTGTTTTTT	CASSRTGGQGKLFF	-	TRBV11-3	14	TRBJ1-4	-
TGTGCCAGCAGAAGACCGGGCGGCCTAGCGGGGGGCCCGAACACCGGGGAGCTGTTTTTT	CASRRPGGLAGGPNTGELFF	TRBD2	TRBV2	20	TRBJ2-2	-
TGTGCCAGCTCACCAACGGGGAAAAGTCCTCCGGGCTACACCTTC	CASSPTGKSPPGYTF	-	TRBV18	15	TRBJ1-2	-
TGTGCCAGCCTTCTAGCGGCCTCCTACAATGAGCAGTTCTTC	CASLLAASYNEQFF	TRBD2	TRBV6-1	14	TRBJ2-1	-
TGTGCCAGCAGCTCCCCAGGTGGCGCGAACACTGAAGCTTTCTTT	CASSSPGGANTEAFF	-	TRBV7-8	15	TRBJ1-1	-
TGTGCCAGCAGTTACCCTATAGGGGGACAGGTTTACGAGCAGTACTTC	CASSYPIGGQVYEQYF	TRBD1	TRBV6-5	16	TRBJ2-7	-
TGTGCCAGTAGTATGCGGGGCTCCTACAATGAGCAGTTCTTC	CASSMRGSYNEQFF	-	TRBV19	14	TRBJ2-1	-
TGTGCCAGCAGTGGTATAGGGGGGGACCAGTACTTC	CASSGIGGDQYF	-	TRBV2	12	TRBJ2-5	-
TGTGCCAGCAGTTTATCCAGCGGGGCCTACAATGAGCAGTTCTTC	CASSLSSGAYNEQFF	TRBD2	TRBV28	15	TRBJ2-1	-
TGTGCCAGCAGTGAAGACAGATATAACTATGGCTACACCTTC	CASSEDRYNYGYTF	-	TRBV2	14	TRBJ1-2	-
TGTGCCAGCAGTGGATTTGACAGTTACGAGCAGTACTTC	CASSGFDSYEQYF	-	TRBV9	13	TRBJ2-7	few
TGTGCCAGTAAGGCCCAGGGGGAGAGGAACTATGGCTACACCTTC	CASKAQGERNYGYTF	TRBD1	TRBV19	15	TRBJ1-2	-